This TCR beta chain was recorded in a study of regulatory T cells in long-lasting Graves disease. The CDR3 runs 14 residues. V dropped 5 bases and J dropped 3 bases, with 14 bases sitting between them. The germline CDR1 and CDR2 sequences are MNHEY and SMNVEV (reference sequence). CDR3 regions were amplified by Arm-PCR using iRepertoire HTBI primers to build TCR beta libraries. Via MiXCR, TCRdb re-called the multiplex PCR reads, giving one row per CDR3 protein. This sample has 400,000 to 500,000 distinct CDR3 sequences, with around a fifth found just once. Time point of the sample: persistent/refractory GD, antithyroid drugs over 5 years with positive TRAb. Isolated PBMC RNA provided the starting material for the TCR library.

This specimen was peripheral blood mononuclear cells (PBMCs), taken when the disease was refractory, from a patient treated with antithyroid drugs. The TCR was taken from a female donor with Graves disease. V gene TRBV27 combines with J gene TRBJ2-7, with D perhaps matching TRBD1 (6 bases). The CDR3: CASSPQGTIYEQYF. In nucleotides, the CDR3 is TGTGCCAGCAGTCCACAGGGTACCATCTACGAGCAGTACTTC.